Below are 12 T cell receptor beta chains sequenced from a single sample in a study of shared clonotypes between healthy human individuals. Naive CD8 cells lacked CD45RO, underwent positive selection for CCR7 and left out terminally differentiated effector memory CD45RA+ cells. The repertoire was sequenced with immunoSEQ multiplex PCR; TCRdb's copy has only in-frame clones and lacks some. The sample holds around 600,000 clones, roughly 98% seen once. Sequenced input: naive CD8+ T cells sorted from blood. The receptors here all came from a man aged 25-45 years in good health.

V and J are TRBV18 and TRBJ2-2, with D possibly called TRBD1 or TRBD2 (5 bases each). The V end was cut by 2 bases, the J end by 5 bases, with 15 bases between. The CDR3 extends over 16 amino acids. The germline CDR1 and CDR2 sequences are KGHSH and LQKENI. The CDR3 is CASSPGGNQLTGELFF. DNA of the CDR3: TGTGCCAGCTCACCAGGGGGAAACCAATTGACCGGGGAGCTGTTTTTT.

The V and J genes are TRBV4-1 and TRBJ2-7, with TRBD1 matching 9 bases. This CDR3 is built from 14 residues. The trim removed 4 bases at V and 5 bases at J, leaving 6 bases unmatched. CDR1 and CDR2 (germline): MGHRA, YSYEKL. The CDR3 nucleotides read TGCGCCAGCAGCCTCCTCGGACAGGGGCACGAGCAGTACTTC. Translation gives CASSLLGQGHEQYF.

The chain has TRBV27 and TRBJ1-2; 12 positions match TRBD1. With 4 bases clipped from V and 5 bases from J, the junction kept 5 bases outside the gene matches. Germline V gene lookup returns CDR1 MNHEY and CDR2 SMNVEV (reference sequence). The CDR3 is made up of 15 amino acids. The CDR3 sequence is CASSSPGQGAYGYTF. CDR3 nucleotides: TGTGCCAGCAGTTCACCGGGACAGGGGGCTTATGGCTACACCTTC.

V and J are TRBV5-5 and TRBJ2-3; the match to TRBD2 covers 7 bases. From germline, CDR1 is SGHKS and CDR2 YYEKEE (reference sequence). The CDR3 runs to 15 residues. The V gene end was trimmed by 4 bases and the J gene end by 0 bases; junction bases not matched to a gene: 5. In nucleotides, the CDR3 is TGTGCCAGCAGCCTACGACTAGCTAGCACAGATACGCAGTATTTT. It is translated as CASSLRLASTDTQYF.

The J gene is TRBJ2-2, the V gene TRBV7-2; D call uncertain. With 1 base removed from V and 3 bases from J, the gap between germline ends came to 18 bases. CDR3 length: 18 amino acids. Germline assignment: CDR1 SGHTA and CDR2 FQGNSA. The CDR3 loop is CASSLVRGPFDDTGELFF. The CDR3 coding sequence is TGTGCCAGCAGCTTAGTGCGCGGTCCCTTTGACGACACCGGGGAGCTGTTTTTT.

The chain carries TRBV9 and TRBJ2-3; 7 bases align to TRBD1. Germline lookup yields CDR1 SGDLS and CDR2 YYNGEE. V lost 3 bases and J lost 3; bases outside the gene matches: 10. The CDR3 consists of 16 residues. Here the CDR3 DNA reads TGTGCCAGCAGCGCGGTACAGGGGATGGTAACAGATACGCAGTATTTT. Translated: CASSAVQGMVTDTQYF.

This chain links TRBV30 with TRBJ2-1; 7 positions agree with TRBD1. The germline gives CDR1 GTSNPN, CDR2 SVGIG (reference sequence). The CDR3 length is 13 residues. The V gene end was trimmed by 4 bases and the J gene end by 10 bases; junction bases not matched to a gene: 10. In DNA, the CDR3 is TGTGCCTGGACTATTACAGGGGTAGGGGAGCAGTTCTTC. Protein sequence: CAWTITGVGEQFF.

CDR3 residues: CASSFGTLSYEQYF. In DNA form, the CDR3 reads TGTGCCAGCAGCTTCGGGACACTCTCCTACGAGCAGTACTTC. This chain connects TRBV7-9 to TRBJ2-7; the D gene is possibly TRBD1 (6 bases). The germline V and J ends were trimmed by 3 bases and 0 bases, with 9 bases remaining between them. Germline V gives CDR1 SEHNR, CDR2 FQNEAQ (reference sequence). The CDR3 consists of 14 residues.

J is TRBJ1-5 and V is TRBV7-3; D unresolved. V lost 3 bases to trimming and J lost 11 bases, with 17 bases between them. CDR1 and CDR2 from the germline V gene are SGHTA and FQGTGA. This CDR3 is built from 14 residues. CDR3 DNA sequence: TGTGCCAGCAGCTTTAGAACTCCCCCTCCGGCCCAGCATTTT. Amino acid sequence: CASSFRTPPPAQHF. The full variable domain, its missing parts supplied by reference TRBV7-3 and TRBJ1-5, is GAGVSQTPSNKVTEKGKYVELRCDPISGHTALYWYRQSLGQGPEFLIYFQGTGAADDSGLPNDRFFAVRPEGSVSTLKIQRTERGDSAVYLCASSFRTPPPAQHFGDGTRLSIL.

The chain employs TRBV4-1 and TRBJ2-7, with D tentatively TRBD2 (5 bases). Trimming left V 4 bases short and J 8 bases short, with 15 bases between. The germline V gene encodes CDR1 MGHRA and CDR2 YSYEKL. The CDR3 is 13 residues long. CDR3 loop: CASSRELPLQQYF. As DNA, the CDR3 is TGCGCCAGCAGCCGGGAGCTCCCGCTGCAGCAGTACTTC.

The rearrangement uses TRBV2 and TRBJ2-3; TRBD2 matches 8 bases. CDR1 is SNHLY, CDR2 FYNNEI, per germline. V shed 4 bases and J 3 bases; nucleotides not matched to a gene: 9. This CDR3 is 16 amino acids long. CDR3 in amino acids: CASSAIEASGTDTQYF. CDR3 coding DNA: TGTGCCAGCAGTGCGATTGAGGCTAGCGGGACAGATACGCAGTATTTT.

The rearrangement uses TRBV14 and TRBJ1-1; no firm D call. Germline CDR1 SGHDN, CDR2 FVKESK. Trimming removed 2 bases at V and 5 bases at J, with 6 bases between. CDR3 length: 12 amino acids. The CDR3 sequence: CASSQRKTEAFF. CDR3 DNA sequence: TGTGCCAGCAGCCAAAGGAAGACTGAAGCTTTCTTT.